This entry concerns a single TCR beta chain. The entry originates in a study of shared T cell receptors in the human thymus. Assay used: immunoSEQ multiplex PCR; TCRdb lists only in-frame clones, some missing. Of about 500,000 clones in the sample, around 82% were seen once. CDR1 MNHNS and CDR2 SASEGT come from the germline V gene. The V end was cut by 2 bases, the J end by 5 bases, with 22 bases between. This CDR3 region has 18 residues. These records were also assigned to another study, of human thymus T cells. That investigation notes: In corrective heart surgery, resections were taken, and these provided the thymus tissue.

Sequences were obtained from thymocytes. The clonotype originates from a boy in the first two years of life with a congenital heart defect. This sequence joins TRBV6-1 and TRBJ1-5; a possible D gene is TRBD1 (6 bases). The CDR3 DNA is TGTGCCAGCAGTGAATACGGGACAAGGAGAAATGGATATCAGCCCCAGCATTTT. Its translation is CASSEYGTRRNGYQPQHF.